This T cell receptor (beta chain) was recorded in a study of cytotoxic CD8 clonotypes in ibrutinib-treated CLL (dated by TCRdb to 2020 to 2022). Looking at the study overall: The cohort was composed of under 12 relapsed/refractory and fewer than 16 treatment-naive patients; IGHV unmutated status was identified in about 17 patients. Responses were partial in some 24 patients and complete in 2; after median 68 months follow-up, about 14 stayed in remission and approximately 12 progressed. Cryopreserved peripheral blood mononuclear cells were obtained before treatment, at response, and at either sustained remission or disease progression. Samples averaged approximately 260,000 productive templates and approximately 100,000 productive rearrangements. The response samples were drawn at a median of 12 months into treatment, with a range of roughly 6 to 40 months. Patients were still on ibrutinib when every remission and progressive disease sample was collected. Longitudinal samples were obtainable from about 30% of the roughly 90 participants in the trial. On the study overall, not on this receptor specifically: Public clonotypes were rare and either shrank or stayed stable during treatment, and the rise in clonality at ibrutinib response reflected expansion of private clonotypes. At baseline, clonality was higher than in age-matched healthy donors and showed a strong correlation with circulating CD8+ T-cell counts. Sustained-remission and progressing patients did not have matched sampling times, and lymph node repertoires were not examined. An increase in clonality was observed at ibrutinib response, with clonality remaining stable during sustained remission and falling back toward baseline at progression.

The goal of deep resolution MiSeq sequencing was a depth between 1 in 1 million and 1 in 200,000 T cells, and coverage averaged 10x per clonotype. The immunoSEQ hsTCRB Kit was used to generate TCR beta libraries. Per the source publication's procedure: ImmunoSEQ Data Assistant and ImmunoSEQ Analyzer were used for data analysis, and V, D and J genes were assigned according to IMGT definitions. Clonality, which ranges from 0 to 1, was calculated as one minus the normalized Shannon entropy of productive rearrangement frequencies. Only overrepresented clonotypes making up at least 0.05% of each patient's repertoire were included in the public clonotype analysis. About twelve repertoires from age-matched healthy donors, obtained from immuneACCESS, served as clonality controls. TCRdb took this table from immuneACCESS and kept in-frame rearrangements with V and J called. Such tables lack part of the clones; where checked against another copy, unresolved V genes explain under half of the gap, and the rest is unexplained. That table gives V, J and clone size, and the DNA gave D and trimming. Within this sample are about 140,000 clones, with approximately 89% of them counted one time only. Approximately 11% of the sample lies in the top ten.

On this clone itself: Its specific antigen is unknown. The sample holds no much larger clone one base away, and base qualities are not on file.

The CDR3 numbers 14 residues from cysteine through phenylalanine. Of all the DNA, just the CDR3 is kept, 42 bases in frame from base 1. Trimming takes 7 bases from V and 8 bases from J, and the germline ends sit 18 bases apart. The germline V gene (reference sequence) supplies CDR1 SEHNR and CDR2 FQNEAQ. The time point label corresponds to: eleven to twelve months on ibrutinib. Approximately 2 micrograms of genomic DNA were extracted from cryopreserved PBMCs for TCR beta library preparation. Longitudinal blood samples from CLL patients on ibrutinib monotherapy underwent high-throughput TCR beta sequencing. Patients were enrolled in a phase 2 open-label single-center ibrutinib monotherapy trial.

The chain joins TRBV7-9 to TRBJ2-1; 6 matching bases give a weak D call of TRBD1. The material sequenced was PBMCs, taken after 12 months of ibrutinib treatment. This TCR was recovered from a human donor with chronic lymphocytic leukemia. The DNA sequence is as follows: TGTGCCAGCACCTGGGGGCTGGGTGTCGATGAGCAGTTCTTC. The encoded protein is CASTWGLGVDEQFF.